The 13 T cell receptor beta chains listed next were all sequenced from one sample in a study of graft-versus-host responses after intestinal transplantation. The protocol was immunoSEQ multiplex PCR, while the TCRdb copy is restricted to in-frame clones and leaves out a portion. The sample holds over 100,000 clones; about 92% are singletons and the top ten take 0.95% to 1.5%. Which antigens these TCRs recognize remains unknown. Sequenced here: unstimulated CD8+ T cells sorted from spleen or lymph node cells, sampled before transplant. These receptors all come from a human donor who was the organ donor for an intestinal transplant.

The chain couples TRBV9 to TRBJ1-2; possible D gene TRBD1, 6 bases. Trimming shortened V by 0 bases and J by 0 bases, and 6 bases separated the two germline ends. Germline assignment: CDR1 SGDLS and CDR2 YYNGEE. The CDR3 is 14 amino acids. CDR3: CASSVEGANYGYTF. The CDR3 DNA sequence: TGTGCCAGCAGCGTAGAGGGGGCTAACTATGGCTACACCTTC.

The chain combines TRBV6-1 with TRBJ2-7; weak D call: TRBD1 (6 bases). V dropped 3 bases and J dropped 0 bases, with 9 bases sitting between them. The CDR3 length is 14 residues. Germline CDR1 is MNHNS and CDR2 is SASEGT. CDR3 in DNA: TGTGCCAGCAGTGAGACAGGTAGCTCCTACGAGCAGTACTTC. This codes for CASSETGSSYEQYF.

The chain has TRBV6-1 and TRBJ1-1; TRBD1 is a possible D gene (5 bases). V gave up 8 bases and J gave up 4 bases, with 14 bases separating them. CDR3 size: 13 residues. In germline, CDR1 is MNHNS, CDR2 SASEGT. The CDR3 loop reads CASRQGEATEAFF. The DNA for the CDR3 is TGTGCCAGCCGGCAAGGGGAGGCCACTGAAGCTTTCTTT.

This chain joins TRBV6-5 and TRBJ1-5; maybe TRBD1 (6 bases). V was trimmed by 5 bases and J by 2 bases, leaving 10 bases between them. CDR3 length equals 14 residues. Germline V lookup: CDR1 MNHEY, CDR2 SVGAGI. The CDR3 coding sequence is TGTGCCAGCAGTGAAGGGGGGGGCAATCAGCCCCAGCATTTT. Protein product: CASSEGGGNQPQHF.

The chain uses TRBV14 and TRBJ2-1; 7 bases agree with TRBD2. The germline V gene has CDR1 SGHDN and CDR2 FVKESK. V trimming: 1 base; J trimming: 3 bases; junction bases outside the gene matches: 12. The CDR3 covers 18 residues. In DNA form, the CDR3 reads TGTGCCAGCAGCCAAGGGTTGTGGGGAGGGCCGGGCTACAATGAGCAGTTCTTC. Encoded protein: CASSQGLWGGPGYNEQFF.

This chain connects TRBV9 to TRBJ2-7, with D tentatively TRBD1 (5 bases). There are 14 residues in the CDR3. Germline assignment: CDR1 SGDLS and CDR2 YYNGEE. Between the trimmed V and J ends, which lost 0 bases and 9 bases, there was a span of 16 bases. The CDR3 bases are TGTGCCAGCAGCGTAGGAACAGGAAAAGTAGGGCAGTACTTC. This codes for CASSVGTGKVGQYF.

The genes are TRBV9 and TRBJ2-1, with 9 bases identical to TRBD2. The J segment lost 1 base and the V segment lost 4 bases, leaving 9 bases of the junction unmatched. This CDR3 comprises 17 residues. Germline V gene data show CDR1 as SGDLS and CDR2 as YYNGEE. The CDR3 sequence: CASSPYSGRGSYNEQFF. The DNA for the CDR3 is TGTGCCAGCAGCCCCTATAGCGGGAGAGGTTCCTACAATGAGCAGTTCTTC.

The rearrangement links TRBV19 to TRBJ2-1, with TRBD2 matching over 11 bases. V gave up 5 bases and J gave up 7 bases; unmatched junction bases: 7. CDR3 length: 15 residues. The germline gives CDR1 LNHDA, CDR2 SQIVND (reference sequence). The CDR3 is CASSLSSGRSNEQFF. The CDR3 nucleotides are TGTGCCAGTAGTTTATCTAGCGGGAGGTCTAATGAGCAGTTCTTC.

In this sample, this clone turned up once. J is TRBJ2-2 and V is TRBV7-9; D is unclear. V was clipped by 3 bases and J by 8 bases, with 4 bases between them. Germline CDR1 SEHNR, CDR2 FQNEAQ (reference sequence). This CDR3 spans 11 amino acids. CDR3 bases: TGTGCCAGCAGCTTTGGTGGGGAGCTGTTTTTT. This gives the protein CASSFGGELFF.

The rearrangement uses TRBV28 and TRBJ2-3; D ambiguous. The CDR3 has 15 amino acids. Trimming shortened V by 8 bases and J by 2 bases, and 17 bases separated the two germline ends. From germline, CDR1 is MDHEN and CDR2 SYDVKM. CDR3 loop: CASVKGRSTTDTQYF. The CDR3 DNA follows: TGTGCCAGCGTAAAAGGAAGATCCACCACAGATACGCAGTATTTT.

The rearrangement uses TRBV4-1 and TRBJ2-1; D is unclear. V lost 4 bases and J 7 bases, leaving 11 bases between the germline ends. CDR1 and CDR2 from the germline V gene are MGHRA and YSYEKL. The CDR3 runs to 13 residues. DNA for the CDR3: TGCGCCAGCAGCCCGACCTTGGTAAATGAGCAGTTCTTC. Amino acid sequence: CASSPTLVNEQFF.

V and J are TRBV13 and TRBJ1-4, with D hard to call. The V end lost 5 bases, the J end lost 8 bases, and 18 bases lay between the germline ends. Germline assignment: CDR1 PRHDT and CDR2 FYEKMQ (reference sequence). The CDR3 is made up of 15 amino acids. The CDR3 DNA reads TGTGCCAGCAGCGTCGGACGAGAACCGGGGGAAAAACTGTTTTTT. Translation: CASSVGREPGEKLFF.

The V gene is TRBV19, the J gene TRBJ1-1; D is unclear. Trimming removed 3 bases from V and 7 bases from J, with 15 bases in between. The CDR3 covers 14 residues. The germline gives CDR1 LNHDA, CDR2 SQIVND (reference sequence). In DNA, the CDR3 is TGTGCCAGTAGTATCAGGACCGACCAGTGTGAAGCTTTCTTT. Protein sequence: CASSIRTDQCEAFF.